This entry describes one TCR beta chain. Antigen: not known. Measured with immunoSEQ multiplex PCR; TCRdb has only the in-frame clones, and not every one. Of about 120,000 clones in the sample, around three quarters were seen once. These data are taken from a study of a mutant IDH1 vaccine in newly diagnosed glioma. V lost 3 bases and J lost 7; bases outside the gene matches: 4. The CDR3 consists of 15 residues. Germline CDR1 SGHTS, CDR2 YDEGEE. Noted time point: week 11, during vaccination. All doses held 300 ug of mutant IDH1 20-mer peptide, with topical imiquimod. The chain links TRBV5-8 to TRBJ2-1; TRBD2 agrees at 13 bases. The sequencing used PBMCs, collected from a glioma patient whose treatment included an IDH1 peptide vaccine. This sequence was found in a man aged 35 to 55 with glioma. CDR3 in amino acids: CASSSGLAGLNEQFF. The CDR3 DNA sequence: TGTGCCAGCAGCTCGGGACTAGCGGGACTGAATGAGCAGTTCTTC.